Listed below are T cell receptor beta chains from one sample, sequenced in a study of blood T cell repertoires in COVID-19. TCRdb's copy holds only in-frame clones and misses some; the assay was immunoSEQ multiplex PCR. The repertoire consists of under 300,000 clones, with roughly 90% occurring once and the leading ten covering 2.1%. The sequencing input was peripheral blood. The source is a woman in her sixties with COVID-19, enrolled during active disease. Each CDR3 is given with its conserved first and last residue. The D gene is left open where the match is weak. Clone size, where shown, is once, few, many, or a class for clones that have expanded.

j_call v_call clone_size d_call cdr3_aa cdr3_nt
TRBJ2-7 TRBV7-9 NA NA CASSVGTGIYEQYF TGTGCCAGCAGCGTAGGAACAGGGATTTACGAGCAGTACTTC
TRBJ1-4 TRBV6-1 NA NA CASSENMVTNEKLFF TGTGCCAGCAGTGAAAACATGGTAACTAATGAAAAACTGTTTTTT
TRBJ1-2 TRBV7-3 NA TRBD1 CASSWTGGDGGYTF TGTGCCAGCAGCTGGACAGGGGGCGACGGTGGCTACACCTTC
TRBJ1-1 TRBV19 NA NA CASSTRGNTEAFF TGTGCCAGTAGTACGCGGGGGAACACTGAAGCTTTCTTT
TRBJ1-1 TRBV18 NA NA CASSPRVAGARTEAFF TGTGCCAGCTCACCACGTGTGGCGGGGGCGAGGACTGAAGCTTTCTTT
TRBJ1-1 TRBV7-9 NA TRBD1 CASSLEPGQGTGTEAFF TGTGCCAGCAGCTTAGAGCCGGGACAGGGGACGGGCACTGAAGCTTTCTTT
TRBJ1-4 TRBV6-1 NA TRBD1 CASSENRDSLEKLFF TGTGCCAGCAGTGAGAACCGGGACAGTTTGGAAAAACTGTTTTTT
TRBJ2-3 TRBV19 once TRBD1 CASSRSTGTVSSTDTQYF TGTGCCAGTAGTAGGAGCACAGGGACAGTGTCTAGCACAGATACGCAGTATTTT
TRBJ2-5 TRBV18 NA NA CASSPRQAQETQYF TGTGCCAGCTCACCAAGACAGGCTCAAGAGACCCAGTACTTC
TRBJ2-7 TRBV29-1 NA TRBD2 CSVGPSGSYEQYF TGCAGCGTGGGACCTAGCGGGTCGTACGAGCAGTACTTC
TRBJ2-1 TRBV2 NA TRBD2 CASREMGLAGDEQFF TGTGCCAGCAGGGAAATGGGACTAGCGGGCGATGAGCAGTTCTTC
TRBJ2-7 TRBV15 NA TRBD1 CATSRGGTGAYEQYF TGTGCCACCAGCAGGGGCGGGACAGGAGCCTACGAGCAGTACTTC
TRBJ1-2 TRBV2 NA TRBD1 CASSRRGQGSYGYTF TGTGCCAGCAGTAGAAGAGGACAGGGTAGCTATGGCTACACCTTC
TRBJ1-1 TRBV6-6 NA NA CASSLGGFAEAFF TGTGCCAGCAGTTTGGGGGGTTTCGCTGAAGCTTTCTTT
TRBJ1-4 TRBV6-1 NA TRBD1 CASSDQGAISNEKLFF TGTGCCAGCAGTGATCAGGGGGCGATTTCTAATGAAAAACTGTTTTTT
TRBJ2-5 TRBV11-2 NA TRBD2 CASSLSGLRETQYF TGTGCCAGCAGCCTTAGCGGGCTGCGGGAGACCCAGTACTTC
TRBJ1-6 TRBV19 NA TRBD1 CASSGFMGQGRPPLHF TGTGCCAGTAGTGGTTTTATGGGACAGGGGAGGCCACCCCTCCACTTT
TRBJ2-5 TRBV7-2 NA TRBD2 CASSFPGGPQETQYF TGTGCCAGCAGCTTCCCGGGAGGCCCACAAGAGACCCAGTACTTC
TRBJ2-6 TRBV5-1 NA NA CASSLGSLTAGANVLTF TGCGCCAGCAGCTTGGGCTCCTTGACAGCTGGGGCCAACGTCCTGACTTTC
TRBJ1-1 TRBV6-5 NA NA CASSYSGTGGTEAFF TGTGCCAGCAGTTACTCGGGGACCGGGGGGACTGAAGCTTTCTTT
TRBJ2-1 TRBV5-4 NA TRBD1 CASSWGQGKFNEQFF TGTGCCAGCAGCTGGGGACAGGGGAAGTTCAATGAGCAGTTCTTC
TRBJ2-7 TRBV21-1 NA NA CASSGGVYEQYF TGTGCCAGCAGCGGAGGGGTCTACGAGCAGTACTTC
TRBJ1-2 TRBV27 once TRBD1 CASSSGTGSLYGYTF TGTGCCAGCAGCTCCGGGACAGGGTCCCTCTATGGCTACACCTTC
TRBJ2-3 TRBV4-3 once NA CASSQVGTQSDLADTQYF TGCGCCAGCAGCCAAGTAGGGACACAAAGCGATTTAGCAGATACGCAGTATTTT
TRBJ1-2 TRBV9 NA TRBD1 CASSAGTGGYYGYTF TGTGCCAGCAGCGCGGGGACAGGGGGCTACTATGGCTACACCTTC
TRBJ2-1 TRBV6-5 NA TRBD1 CASSYSLGTGGFEQFF TGTGCCAGCAGTTACAGTCTCGGGACAGGGGGCTTTGAGCAGTTCTTC
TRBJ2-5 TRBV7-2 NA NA CASSPDIYQETQYF TGTGCCAGCAGCCCTGACATTTACCAAGAGACCCAGTACTTC
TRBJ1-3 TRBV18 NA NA CASSPRRPNPAFAAMGNTIYF TGTGCCAGCTCACCAAGGCGCCCTAACCCCGCCTTTGCGGCCATGGGAAACACCATATATTTT
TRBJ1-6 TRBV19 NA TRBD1 CASSPSGTGGSPLHF TGTGCCAGTAGTCCCTCCGGGACAGGAGGATCACCCCTCCACTTT
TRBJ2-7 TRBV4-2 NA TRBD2 CASSQEASGGSYEQYF TGTGCCAGCAGCCAAGAGGCTAGCGGGGGGTCCTACGAGCAGTACTTC
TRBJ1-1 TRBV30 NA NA CAWTSRYTEAFF TGTGCCTGGACGTCTCGGTACACTGAAGCTTTCTTT